The 8 T cell receptor beta chains presented below share a single source sample, sequenced in a study of blood T cell repertoires in COVID-19. The method was immunoSEQ multiplex PCR; TCRdb's version includes in-frame clones alone and lacks a portion of them. The sample contains a few hundred thousand clones, roughly 90% of which appear only once. Sequenced input: peripheral blood. These receptors originate from a man aged 35-49 years with acute or convalescent COVID-19.

J is TRBJ2-7 and V is TRBV7-3; 7 bases align to TRBD2. Germline assignment: CDR1 SGHTA and CDR2 FQGTGA. The CDR3 is 15 residues long. The trim removed 5 bases at V and 4 bases at J, leaving 11 bases unmatched. DNA of the CDR3: TGTGCCAGCAGCCTCACGGGCGGGGGAACGTACGAGCAGTACTTC. Its protein product is CASSLTGGGTYEQYF.

This chain connects TRBV14 to TRBJ1-2; D remains ambiguous. The CDR3 covers 14 residues. V was shortened by 4 bases and J by 0 bases, with 9 bases between the two germline ends. Germline CDR1 reads SGHDN; CDR2 reads FVKESK. The CDR3: CASSPWASNYGYTF. The DNA of the CDR3 is TGTGCCAGCAGCCCCTGGGCCTCTAACTATGGCTACACCTTC.

This clone has only one observation. V and J are TRBV4-1 and TRBJ1-5, with D possibly being TRBD1 (6 bases). CDR1 and CDR2 from the germline V gene are MGHRA and YSYEKL. Trimming took 1 base from V and 1 from J, leaving 14 bases between them. The CDR3 consists of 17 residues. In nucleotides, the CDR3 is TGCGCCAGCAGCCAAGTTAAAGGGGGTTGGAGCAATCAGCCCCAGCATTTT. This codes for CASSQVKGGWSNQPQHF.

The chain carries TRBV5-1 and TRBJ1-3, with D perhaps matching TRBD1 (5 bases). V was clipped by 4 bases and J by 3 bases, with 14 bases between them. CDR1 SGHRS and CDR2 YFSETQ come from the germline V gene. The length of the CDR3 is 15 residues. The CDR3 DNA sequence: TGCGCCAGCAGCGCCCGAACAGGAGATGGAAACACCATATATTTT. Translating it yields CASSARTGDGNTIYF.

V is TRBV4-3 and J is TRBJ2-5, with D maybe TRBD1 (6 bases). The CDR3 is 17 amino acids. Trimming pared 0 bases from V and 5 bases from J, leaving 19 bases between. Germline V gene sequence: CDR1 LGHNA, CDR2 YSLEER. CDR3 in amino acids: CASSQDVLLTGKETQYF. CDR3 DNA sequence: TGCGCCAGCAGCCAAGATGTTTTACTCACAGGGAAGGAGACCCAGTACTTC.

V and J are TRBV2 and TRBJ2-2, with a weak D call TRBD1 (6 bases). Germline lookup yields CDR1 SNHLY and CDR2 FYNNEI. The V end lost 6 bases, the J end lost 4 bases, and 9 bases lay between the germline ends. CDR3 length: 13 residues. The CDR3 nucleotides read TGTGCCAGCAGGTCGACAGGCACCGGGGAGCTGTTTTTT. Protein product: CASRSTGTGELFF.

This clone was picked up one time. The chain links TRBV21-1 to TRBJ1-3; TRBD1, the D gene given by the table, was not confirmed from the DNA. TRBV21-1 is annotated as a pseudogene. This CDR3 is 15 amino acids long. CDR3 nucleotide sequence: TGTGCCAGCAGCAAAGGGGACAGCGATGGAAACACCATATATTTT. Translated: CASSKGDSDGNTIYF.

V gene TRBV24-1 combines with J gene TRBJ1-1; 7 bases map to TRBD1. This CDR3 contains 14 residues. Germline CDR1 KGHDR, CDR2 SFDVKD. With V trimmed by 4 bases and J by 9 bases, 10 bases remained unmatched. The CDR3 sequence is CATSDKDRRGKAFF. The CDR3 DNA follows: TGTGCCACCAGTGACAAGGACAGGAGGGGGAAAGCTTTCTTT.